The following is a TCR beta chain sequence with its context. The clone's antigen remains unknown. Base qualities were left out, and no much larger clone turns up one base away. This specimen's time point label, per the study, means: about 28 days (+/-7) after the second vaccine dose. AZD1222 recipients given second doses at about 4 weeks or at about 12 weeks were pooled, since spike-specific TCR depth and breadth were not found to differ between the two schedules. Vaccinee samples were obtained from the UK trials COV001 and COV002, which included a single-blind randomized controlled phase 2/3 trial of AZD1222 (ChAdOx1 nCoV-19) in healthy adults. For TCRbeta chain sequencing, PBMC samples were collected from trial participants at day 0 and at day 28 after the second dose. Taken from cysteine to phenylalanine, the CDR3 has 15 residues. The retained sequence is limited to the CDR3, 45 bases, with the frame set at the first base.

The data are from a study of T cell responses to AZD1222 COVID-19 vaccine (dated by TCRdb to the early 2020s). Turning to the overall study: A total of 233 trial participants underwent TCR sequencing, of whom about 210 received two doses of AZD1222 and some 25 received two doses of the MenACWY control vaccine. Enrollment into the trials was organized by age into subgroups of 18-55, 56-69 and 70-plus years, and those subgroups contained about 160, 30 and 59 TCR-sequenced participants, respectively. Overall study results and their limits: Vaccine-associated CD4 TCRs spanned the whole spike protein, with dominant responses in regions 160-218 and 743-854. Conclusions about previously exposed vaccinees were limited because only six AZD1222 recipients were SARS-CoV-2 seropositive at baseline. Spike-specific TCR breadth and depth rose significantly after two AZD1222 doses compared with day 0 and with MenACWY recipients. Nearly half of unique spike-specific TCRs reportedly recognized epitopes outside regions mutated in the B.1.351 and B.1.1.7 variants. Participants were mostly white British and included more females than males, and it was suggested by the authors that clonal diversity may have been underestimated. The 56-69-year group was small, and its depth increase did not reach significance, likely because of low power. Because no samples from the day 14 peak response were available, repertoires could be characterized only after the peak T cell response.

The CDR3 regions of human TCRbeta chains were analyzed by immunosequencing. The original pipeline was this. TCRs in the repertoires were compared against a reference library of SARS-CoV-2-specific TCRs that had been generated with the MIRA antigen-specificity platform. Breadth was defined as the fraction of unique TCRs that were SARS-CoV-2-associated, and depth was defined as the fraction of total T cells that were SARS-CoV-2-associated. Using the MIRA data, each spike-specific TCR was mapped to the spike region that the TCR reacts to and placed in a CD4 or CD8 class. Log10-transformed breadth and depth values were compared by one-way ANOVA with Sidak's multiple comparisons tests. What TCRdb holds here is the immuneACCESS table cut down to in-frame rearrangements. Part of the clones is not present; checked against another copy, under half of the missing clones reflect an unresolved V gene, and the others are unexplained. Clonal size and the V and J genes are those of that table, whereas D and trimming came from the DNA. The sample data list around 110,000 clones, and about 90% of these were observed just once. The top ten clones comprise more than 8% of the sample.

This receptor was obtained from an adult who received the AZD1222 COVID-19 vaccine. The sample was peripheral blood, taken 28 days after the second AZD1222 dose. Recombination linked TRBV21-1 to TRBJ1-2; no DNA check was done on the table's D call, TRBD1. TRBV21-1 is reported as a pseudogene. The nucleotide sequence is TGTGCCTCCCGACTCAGGGCCCCTCGGGCGTATGGCTACACCTTC. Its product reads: CASRLRAPRAYGYTF.